These T cell receptor beta chains were read from a single sample in a study of shared clonotypes between healthy human individuals. Profiled with immunoSEQ multiplex PCR; TCRdb holds only in-frame clones, not every one. The sample records 2 million to 2.5 million clones, less than 95% being singletons. Sequencing input: naive CD8+ T cells sorted from blood. All receptors derive from a man between 18 and 35 years old in good health. CDR3s include the opening cysteine and the closing phenylalanine or tryptophan. The order of the fields is V gene, J gene, clone size, CDR3 protein. Size is stated for part of the rows, as once, few or many counts, or as a class when the clone is expanded.

TRBV6-1	TRBJ2-7	-	CASSDDPGTGTEQYF
TRBV13	TRBJ1-2	-	CASSTRDGRNYGYTF
TRBV4-3	TRBJ2-7	-	CASSQDRTGSYEQYF
TRBV27	TRBJ2-7	-	CASTSGPWHEQYF
TRBV10-3	TRBJ2-3	-	CAISVGTGLADTQYF
TRBV7-8	TRBJ1-3	-	CASSTRQGVTGNTIYF
TRBV29-1	TRBJ2-7	many	CSVATVSYEQYF
TRBV7-9	TRBJ2-1	-	CASSAPGAHSYNEQFF
TRBV27	TRBJ1-2	-	CASSLSGPTGYTF
TRBV28	TRBJ2-1	-	CASRAPSGRALNEQFF
TRBV10-3	TRBJ2-3	-	CAIQGGSTDTQYF